The sequence of this TCR beta chain was determined in a study of identifying expanded T cells in peripheral blood. Sequencing was performed with immunoSEQ multiplex PCR; in TCRdb, only in-frame clones are kept and a portion is missing. The sample holds about 100,000 clones, approximately 89% seen once. The sequence derives from a person aged 18 to 69 in good health. Sequencing used blood.

Written as DNA, the CDR3 is TGTGCCAGCAGCTTTAACCAGGCGGGGCCTGAGGATACGCAGTATTTT. This encodes CASSFNQAGPEDTQYF. This rearrangement joins TRBV11-3 to TRBJ2-3; the D gene is possibly TRBD2 (6 bases). Trimming removed 3 bases from V and 6 bases from J, with 19 bases in between. This CDR3 has 16 residues. Germline CDR1 and CDR2: SGHNT and YENEEA.